Below are 10 T cell receptor beta chains sequenced from a single sample in a study of early T cells in non-severe SARS-CoV-2 infection. MiXCR was run by TCRdb on the 5' RACE reads, yielding one entry per CDR3 protein. The data hold about 83,000 distinct CDR3 sequences, with around 12% observed a single time. Sequenced material: whole blood. Source of these receptors: an adult who was a healthcare worker with PCR-confirmed SARS-CoV-2 infection or an uninfected control (not recorded which).

A few counts support this clonotype. J is TRBJ1-5 and V is TRBV7-9; 8 bases are a match to TRBD1. The CDR3 covers 12 residues. Germline assignment: CDR1 SEHNR and CDR2 FQNEAQ (reference sequence). J was trimmed by 6 bases and V by 5 bases; bases with no gene match: 0. The DNA of the CDR3 is TGTGCCAGCAGCACAGGGGGTCAGCCCCAGCATTTT. It specifies CASSTGGQPQHF. The full variable domain, in which reference TRBV7-9 and TRBJ1-5 provide the parts outside the CDR3, is DTGVSQNPRHKITKRGQNVTFRCDPISEHNRLYWYRQTLGQGPEFLTYFQNEAQLEKSRLLSDRFSAERPKGSFSTLEIQRTEQGDSAMYLCASSTGGQPQHFGDGTRLSIL.

This clonotype was counted between two and nine times. The chain joins TRBV18 to TRBJ2-1, with 8 bases matching TRBD1. The CDR3 contains 15 residues. Germline-derived CDR1 and CDR2 are KGHSH and LQKENI. With 3 bases clipped from V and 10 bases from J, the junction kept 11 bases outside the gene matches. CDR3 sequence (DNA): TGTGCCAGCTCACCGGACAGGGTCCTAACAGAGGAGCAGTTCTTC. It codes for CASSPDRVLTEEQFF.

This clonotype came up a few times. This chain uses TRBV29-1 with TRBJ1-1; 9 positions match TRBD1. Germline assignment: CDR1 SQVTM and CDR2 ANQGSEA. The CDR3 has 12 amino acids. The trim removed 8 bases at V and 7 bases at J, leaving 8 bases unmatched. The CDR3, as DNA: TGCAGCAGATTGGACAGGGGTGGTGAAGCTTTCTTT. Residues: CSRLDRGGEAFF.

J is TRBJ2-3 and V is TRBV5-6; no clear D. This CDR3 has 16 residues. The ends were cut back, 5 bases at V and 3 bases at J, with 19 bases in the middle. Germline loops: CDR1 SGHDT, CDR2 YYEEEE. CDR3 bases: TGTGCCAGCAGTCCTGGTGTCCGAGTATGGACAGATACGCAGTATTTT. Its protein product is CASSPGVRVWTDTQYF. The full variable domain, rest sourced from reference TRBV5-6 and TRBJ2-3, is DAGVTQSPTHLIKTRGQQVTLRCSPKSGHDTVSWYQQALGQGPQFIFQYYEEEERQRGNFPDRFSGHQFPNYSSELNVNALLLGDSALYLCASSPGVRVWTDTQYFGPGTRLTVL.

V and J are TRBV28 and TRBJ2-1; D possibly corresponds to TRBD2 (5 bases). Germline V gives CDR1 MDHEN, CDR2 SYDVKM. V was cut by 5 bases and J by 7 bases, with 15 bases left in between. The CDR3 sequence is 14 residues long. CDR3 DNA: TGTGCCAGCAGTCCCCGGGGAAAGATGAATGAGCAGTTCTTC. This gives the protein CASSPRGKMNEQFF.

This clonotype was found a few times. The chain carries TRBV11-2 and TRBJ2-3; 9 positions agree with TRBD2. Germline CDR1 SGHAT, CDR2 FQNNGV. The CDR3 extends over 16 amino acids. V lost 5 bases, J lost 5 bases, and 11 bases stayed unmatched. CDR3 DNA: TGTGCCAGCAGCCGCGACCTGGCGGGAGGGTTAGATACGCAGTATTTT. It specifies CASSRDLAGGLDTQYF.

The chain joins TRBV20-1 to TRBJ1-1, with D perhaps matching TRBD1 (6 bases). V lost 3 bases and J lost 4, with 15 bases in between. This CDR3 has 14 residues. Germline lookup yields CDR1 DFQATT and CDR2 SNEGSKA (reference sequence). The CDR3 spells CSARRAGASTEAFF. In DNA, the CDR3 is TGCAGTGCTAGGCGGGCGGGGGCTAGCACTGAAGCTTTCTTT.

This chain links TRBV24-1 with TRBJ1-1; 9 bases agree with TRBD1. The CDR3 totals 16 residues. V gave up 3 bases and J gave up 5 bases; unmatched junction bases: 9. In germline, CDR1 is KGHDR, CDR2 SFDVKD. The CDR3 DNA is TGTGCCACCAGTGATGCCGAACAGGGGGCGCGGACTGAAGCTTTCTTT. It codes for CATSDAEQGARTEAFF.

For this clonotype: A much larger clone is a single base away; this may be a read error. The chain uses TRBV7-9 and TRBJ1-5; 7 bases are shared with TRBD1. The ends lost 5 bases at V and 2 bases at J; junction bases unmatched: 3. Germline loops: CDR1 SEHNR, CDR2 FQNEAQ (reference sequence). The CDR3 covers 14 residues. CDR3 nucleotide sequence: TGTGCCAGCAGCCCCACAGGGGGCAATCAGCCCCAGCATTTT. It encodes CASSPTGGNQPQHF.

J is TRBJ2-7 and V is TRBV7-8; TRBD2 matches 8 bases. J was trimmed by 5 bases and V by 5 bases; bases with no gene match: 14. Germline lookup yields CDR1 SGHVS and CDR2 FQNEAQ. This CDR3 is built from 16 residues. The CDR3 loop is CASSPPLREGPNEQYF. CDR3 nucleotides: TGTGCCAGCAGCCCCCCACTTCGGGAGGGCCCAAACGAGCAGTACTTC.